The next 9 T cell receptor beta chains were all read from a single sample in a study of follicular helper T cells after annual influenza vaccination (dated by TCRdb to the late 2010s). The library was built by means of the immunoSEQ multiplex PCR assay. The clones in this table, taken by TCRdb from immuneACCESS, are in-frame only. Not every clone is retained; where verified, under half of the shortfall comes from an unresolved V gene, and the cause of the rest is unknown. The sample has some 11,000 clones on record, 70% to 85% of them singletons. Of the sample, more than 0.7% is held by the ten largest clones. The sequenced sample was CXCR5- memory CD4+ T cells sorted from blood, obtained 6 weeks after influenza vaccination. In the paper's terms, the cell subset or site label means: CXCR5- memory CD4 T cells. These receptor sequences come from an adult who received the influenza vaccine.

This chain joins TRBV5-1 and TRBJ2-3; no firm D call. The germline V gene encodes CDR1 SGHRS and CDR2 YFSETQ. The CDR3 sequence is 17 residues long. The V and J ends lost 0 bases and 2 bases respectively, with 16 bases between them. CDR3 amino acids: CASSLVGPQGPTDTQYF. CDR3 DNA sequence: TGCGCCAGCAGCTTGGTCGGGCCCCAAGGCCCCACAGATACGCAGTATTTT.

The chain has TRBV7-3 and TRBJ2-7; D gene ambiguous. CDR1 and CDR2 (germline): SGHTA, FQGTGA. Trimming shortened V by 4 bases and J by 2 bases, and 9 bases separated the two germline ends. This CDR3 is built from 13 residues. DNA of the CDR3: TGTGCCAGCAGCTCTGACCCCACCTACGAGCAGTACTTC. Translated, it gives CASSSDPTYEQYF.

This clone was recorded a few times. The CDR3 DNA reads as TGTGCCAGCAGTGGGGCTCGGAGGTCCCTCCACTTT. As protein: CASSGARRSLHF. The gene calls are TRBV28 and TRBJ1-6, with D tentatively TRBD1 (5 bases). The germline V gene has CDR1 MDHEN and CDR2 SYDVKM. This CDR3 comprises 12 residues. V was trimmed by 5 bases and J by 14 bases, leaving 13 bases between them.

This chain connects TRBV11-2 to TRBJ2-1, with 9 bases aligning to TRBD1. With V trimmed by 4 bases and J by 2 bases, 3 bases remained unmatched. CDR1 and CDR2 from the germline V gene are SGHAT and FQNNGV. The CDR3 has 15 amino acids. CDR3: CASSSGTGTYNEQFF. CDR3 in DNA: TGTGCCAGCAGCTCCGGGACAGGGACCTACAATGAGCAGTTCTTC.

With regard to this clone: Germline and junction disagree at one end, which may indicate a read error. The chain combines TRBV5-1 with TRBJ2-2; 10 bases agree with TRBD2. The CDR3 has 16 amino acids. Germline V gene sequence: CDR1 SGHRS, CDR2 YFSETQ. Here the CDR3 DNA reads TGCGCCAGCAGCTTGACTAGCGGGACGGGCACCGGGGAGCAGTTTTTT. Its translation is CASSLTSGTGTGEQFF.

The chain's CDR3 is CASSVDRPSPETQYF. CDR3 coding DNA: TGTGCCAGCAGTGTGGACAGGCCGAGCCCAGAGACCCAGTACTTC. The genes are TRBV2 and TRBJ2-5, with 7 bases lining up with TRBD1. Trimming cost V 4 bases and J 4 bases; bases outside gene matches: 9. CDR3 length: 15 amino acids. The germline CDR1 and CDR2 sequences are SNHLY and FYNNEI.

The chain carries TRBV6-6 and TRBJ1-1, with 8 bases that match TRBD1. The CDR3 spans 14 residues. Trimming at V came to 4 bases and at J to 4 bases, leaving 5 bases not matched to a gene. The germline gives CDR1 MNHNY, CDR2 SVGAGI (reference sequence). As DNA, the CDR3 is TGTGCCAGCAGTTTAAAGGACAGGGCCACTGAAGCTTTCTTT. Translation gives CASSLKDRATEAFF.

V usage is TRBV4-3 and J usage is TRBJ1-2, with TRBD1 as a possible D gene (6 bases). This CDR3 is built from 17 residues. Trimming removed 0 bases at V and 4 bases at J, with 18 bases between. Germline values: CDR1 LGHNA, CDR2 YSLEER. This CDR3 reads CASSQDNGAGAIYGYTF. DNA for the CDR3: TGCGCCAGCAGCCAAGACAACGGCGCAGGGGCCATCTATGGCTACACCTTC.

This clone showed up just once. The chain has TRBV19 and TRBJ1-3; no definite D call. Trimming shortened V by 6 bases and J by 0 bases, and 9 bases separated the two germline ends. The CDR3 consists of 14 residues. The germline V gene has CDR1 LNHDA and CDR2 SQIVND (reference sequence). For the CDR3, the DNA is TGTGCCAGTAGCCGGATGTCCTCTGGAAACACCATATATTTT. It is translated as CASSRMSSGNTIYF.